This T cell receptor (beta chain) was retrieved from a study of PD-1 blockade in classical Hodgkin lymphoma. Study-level background: Nivolumab dosing for patients was 3 mg/kg, administered intravenously every 2 weeks. Study-wide findings and caveats: CD4+ TCR diversity, unlike CD8+, climbed significantly by C4D1.

All trial patients relapsed after autologous stem cell transplantation. CD4+ T cells were purified from thawed PBMCs by negative selection. The repertoire was sequenced with immunoSEQ multiplex PCR; TCRdb's copy has only in-frame clones and lacks some. The table includes 30,000 or so clones, around nine tenths detected once. Looked up from germline, CDR1 is LNHDA and CDR2 is SQIVND (reference sequence). J was trimmed by 2 bases and V by 5 bases; bases with no gene match: 9. CDR3 size: 15 residues. This clone was picked up one time. The target antigen is unknown. Sequencing was performed on CD4+ T cells from blood, taken at baseline. The rearrangement links TRBV19 to TRBJ2-7, with 7 bases lining up with TRBD2. The TCR sequence derives from a human donor with classical Hodgkin lymphoma. The CDR3 DNA reads as TGTGCCAGTAGTTCCCGGCCTAGCGGAACCTACGAGCAGTACTTC. This codes for CASSSRPSGTYEQYF.